This T cell receptor beta chain was profiled in a study of T cell repertoires and HLA-DP antigens. The PCR primers covered 54 TRBV and 13 TRBJ segments. The assay was immunoSEQ multiplex PCR, and TCRdb's table has in-frame clones only and misses some. The table records about 73,000 clones, roughly 75% of them present only once. With regard to this clone: Its antigen remains unknown.

Between the trimmed V and J ends, which lost 4 bases and 4 bases, there was a span of 12 bases. The CDR3 contains 14 residues. Germline CDR1 is SGHDT and CDR2 is YYEEEE. The receptor was isolated from a man aged 55 to 70 in good health and CMV-seronegative. The rearrangement links TRBV5-6 to TRBJ2-1; D is uncertain. Sequenced input: CD4+ T cells from PBMCs. CDR3 sequence (DNA): TGTGCCAGCAGCCGGACCTCAAGTTACAATGAGCAGTTCTTC. Translating it yields CASSRTSSYNEQFF.